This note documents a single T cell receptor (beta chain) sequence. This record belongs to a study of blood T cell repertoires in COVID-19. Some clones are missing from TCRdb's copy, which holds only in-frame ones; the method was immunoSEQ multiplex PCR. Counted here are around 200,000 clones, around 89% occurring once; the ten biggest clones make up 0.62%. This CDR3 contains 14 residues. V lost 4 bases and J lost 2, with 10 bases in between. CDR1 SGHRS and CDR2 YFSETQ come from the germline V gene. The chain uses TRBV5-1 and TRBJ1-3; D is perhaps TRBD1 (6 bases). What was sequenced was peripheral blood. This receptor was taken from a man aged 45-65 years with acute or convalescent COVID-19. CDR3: CASSRDRPGNTIYF. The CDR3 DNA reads TGCGCCAGCAGCCGAGACAGGCCTGGAAACACCATATATTTT.